This entry is about one T cell receptor (beta chain). Which antigen it targets is not known. Receptors were amplified or captured by 5' RACE. The input for every TCR library was roughly 3.5 ug of total RNA. For each sample, cDNA synthesis with SMARTScribe reverse transcriptase was split into eight separate reactions. During cDNA synthesis, template switching introduced unique molecular identifiers that contained a 6-nucleotide sample barcode. Amplification of TCRalpha and TCRbeta cDNA involved two nested PCRs of approximately 16 and 9 cycles, and each PCR was followed by bead purification. Before amplification, the cDNA was treated with uracil DNA-glycosylase and purified using the QIAquick PCR purification kit. The second PCR added Illumina TruSeq-compatible adapters along with sample-specific barcodes. TapeStation and Qubit were used to check library quality and concentration, and 5 to 5.5 ng of each library was pooled. The pooled libraries were sequenced with 2 x 100 bp reads and custom sequencing primers on an Illumina HiSeq2500 single-index Rapid Run. In the original analysis: PCR and sequencing errors were corrected by UMI-based consensus assembly using MiGEC version 1.2.6. MiXCR version 2.1.1 was used for V(D)J alignment, clonotype assembly and CDR3 extraction. To normalise gene usage, clonotype sharing and MAIT/NKT TCR abundance, the top 1000, 10 000 and 20 000 clonotypes in each sample were analysed. Diversity was computed as the inverse Simpson index with the vegan R package after downsampling to 27 000 UMIs. Paired Mann-Whitney U tests were applied to discordant twin pairs, with Benjamini-Hochberg correction for multiple testing. Following TCRdb reprocessing, every CDR3 protein sequence forms one entry, and DNA is not provided. V and J calls and clone size were set by TCRdb, not the authors. This sample's listing comprises 200,000 to 250,000 distinct CDR3 sequences. Roughly 8% of the sample rests with the top ten.

From each donor, a roughly 2.3 ml peripheral blood sample was collected into PAXgene tubes and stored at -80 degrees C. Without any T cell sorting, total RNA was extracted from whole blood using the PAXgene blood miRNA kit on an automated QIAcube. Deep TCRalpha and TCRbeta repertoire profiling with unique molecular barcoding was performed on peripheral blood of monozygotic twin pairs concordant or discordant for inflammatory bowel disease. For every twin pair, smoking habits were documented, and each individual was categorised as a current, former or never smoker. The data were taken from a study of monozygotic twins with inflammatory bowel disease (dated by TCRdb to between 2018 and 2021). Regarding the study in general: A total of 28 monozygotic twin pairs were included in the full study, comprising nine German pairs (four IBD-concordant, five IBD-discordant) and 19 IBD-discordant Danish pairs. Each individual had, on average, about 151 000 unique TCRalpha sequences and 181 000 unique TCRbeta sequences available for analysis. Disease-associated traits were sought mainly through comparisons between IBD patients and their genetically identical healthy co-twins within discordant pairs.

Study-wide findings and limitations: No difference in repertoire similarity was observed between concordant and discordant twins, possibly owing to limited statistical power. Because patients were on differing immunosuppressive treatments, the repertoires may have picked up extra background noise and inter-individual variability. No single strong signal or clonotype linked to IBD turned up in the results, so the idea that one exists was not supported. Compared with healthy twins, IBD patients had fewer clonotypes in common with other individuals, a difference most pronounced in patients showing signs of disease activity. Distinction between different T cell subtypes could not be achieved in the analysis. TCRbeta repertoire diversity, by inverse Simpson index, was decreased in IBD patients compared with their healthy co-twins.

Taken from cysteine to phenylalanine, the CDR3 has 14 residues. The record lacks a DNA sequence. Sequences SGHVS (CDR1) and FQNEAQ (CDR2) are obtained from the germline V gene. This receptor was identified in a human donor with ulcerative colitis or Crohn's disease, or a healthy co-twin of an affected twin (not recorded which). The rearranged segments are TRBV7-8 and TRBJ2-2; TCRdb calls TRBD2, which cannot be checked without DNA. Material for sequencing was blood. The CDR3 in this case is CASSFGQSPGELFF. Beyond the CDR3, the reference TRBV7-8 and TRBJ2-2 genes provide the residues; the full variable domain reads: GAGVSQSPRYKVAKRGQDVALRCDPISGHVSLFWYQQALGQGPEFLTYFQNEAQLDKSGLPSDRFFAERPEGSVSTLKIQRTQQEDSAVYLCASSFGQSPGELFFGEGSRLTVL.